The present T cell receptor beta chain was sequenced within a study of pediatric ulcerative colitis. One to two pinch biopsies were taken from the rectum during colonoscopy. Sequencing used immunoSEQ multiplex PCR; TCRdb keeps in-frame clones, though not all of them. The sample carries 17,000 or so clones, just under 75% recorded once. CDR3 length: 18 residues. V gave up 0 bases and J gave up 5 bases; unmatched junction bases: 11. Germline V CDR1 and CDR2: SGHNT, YYREEE (reference sequence). The sequenced sample was gut tissue. The receptor's source is a girl aged 10 to 17 with moderate ulcerative colitis. J is TRBJ2-5 and V is TRBV5-4; 12 bases agree with TRBD2. CDR3 region: CASSLGLAGAGRKETQYF. The DNA for the CDR3 is TGTGCCAGCAGCTTGGGACTAGCGGGAGCGGGTAGAAAGGAGACCCAGTACTTC.